These 20 T cell receptor beta chains originate from one sample sequenced in a study of blood T cells in healthy people across ages. It was with a sample-barcoded 5' primer and a J-beta primer mix that a second PCR of about 6 to 11 cycles was run. TCRdb recomputed calls from the 5' RACE reads with MiXCR, one row per CDR3 protein. This sample carries 600,000 to 1,000,000 distinct CDR3 sequences, approximately 25% of them seen once, and the ten largest clones take under 4.5%. These data also formed part of another study, on T cells of mothers and their children.

Source material: blood. All receptors derive from a boy aged 5-17 years in good health.

J is TRBJ2-5 and V is TRBV24-1; TRBD1 is a possible D gene (6 bases). CDR3 size: 15 residues. Per the germline V gene, CDR1 is KGHDR and CDR2 is SFDVKD. V was clipped by 4 bases and J by 5 bases, with 16 bases between them. The chain's CDR3 is CATSEIQGNGETQYF. The CDR3 DNA sequence: TGTGCCACCAGTGAAATACAGGGAAACGGGGAGACCCAGTACTTC.

A word on this clonotype: A read error may produce the germline difference seen at one junction end. The chain combines TRBV25-1 with TRBJ2-1, with unresolved D. CDR1 MGHDK and CDR2 SYGVNS come from the germline V gene. CDR3 length equals 15 residues. The CDR3 DNA reads as TGTGCCAGCAGTGGGTTCCCTGACCTCCACAATGAGCGGTTCTTC. Protein product: CASSGFPDLHNERFF.

The V call is TRBV28, the J call TRBJ2-5, with 9 bases lining up with TRBD1. Near its end, the DNA agrees better with TRBJ2-7, so the J call may be wrong. Germline V lookup: CDR1 MDHEN, CDR2 SYDVKM. The CDR3 consists of 15 residues. The CDR3 is CASSLYGTGFDEQYF. The CDR3 coding sequence is TGTGCCAGCAGTTTATATGGGACAGGGTTCGACGAGCAGTACTTC.

The table lists this clonotype with a few counts. The chain has TRBV27 and TRBJ1-6; D is uncertain. The germline CDR1 and CDR2 sequences are MNHEY and SMNVEV (reference sequence). CDR3 length: 14 residues. The ends were cut back, 6 bases at V and 10 bases at J, with 16 bases in the middle. The CDR3 reads CASSPAPFGSPLHF. The CDR3 coding sequence is TGTGCCAGCAGCCCGGCCCCCTTCGGGTCACCCCTCCACTTT.

This clonotype was seen a handful of times. The V call is TRBV5-1, the J call TRBJ2-5, with 9 bases identical to TRBD1. The closer fit of TRBJ2-1 to the DNA end suggests the J call may be wrong. Looked up from germline, CDR1 is SGHRS and CDR2 is YFSETQ. This CDR3 spans 16 amino acids. This CDR3 reads CASSSPRGQGINEQFF. The CDR3 nucleotides read TGCGCCAGCAGCTCCCCCCGGGGACAGGGCATCAATGAGCAGTTCTTC.

The J gene is TRBJ2-7, the V gene TRBV15; D remains ambiguous. Germline V gives CDR1 LNHNV, CDR2 YYDKDF (reference sequence). The CDR3 spans 12 residues. V was clipped by 0 bases and J by 9 bases, with 9 bases between them. The DNA for the CDR3 is TGTGCCACCAGCAGAGATTCTGAGGTGCAGTACTTC. As protein: CATSRDSEVQYF.

This clonotype turned up a few times. V gene TRBV29-1 combines with J gene TRBJ2-1; 10 bases match TRBD2. CDR1 and CDR2 from the germline V gene are SQVTM and ANQGSEA. The CDR3 totals 17 residues. J was trimmed by 0 bases and V by 5 bases; bases with no gene match: 10. The CDR3 loop reads CSVLGLAGVSSYNEQFF. In DNA form, the CDR3 reads TGCAGCGTTCTCGGGCTAGCGGGGGTCAGCTCCTACAATGAGCAGTTCTTC.

This clonotype has at least ten counts. This chain connects TRBV27 to TRBJ2-1; D not resolved. The germline gives CDR1 MNHEY, CDR2 SMNVEV (reference sequence). With 7 bases removed from V and 2 bases from J, the gap between germline ends came to 12 bases. CDR3 length: 14 residues. The CDR3 nucleotides are TGTGCCAGCACCTATAAGAATCCCTACAATGAGCAGTTCTTC. This codes for CASTYKNPYNEQFF.

The rearrangement links TRBV9 to TRBJ1-6, with 7 bases aligning to TRBD1. Germline CDR1 SGDLS, CDR2 YYNGEE. Trimming at V came to 3 bases and at J to 6 bases, leaving 9 bases not matched to a gene. The CDR3 is 16 amino acids. CDR3 amino acids: CASSAGPGQINSPLHF. The DNA for the CDR3 is TGTGCCAGCAGCGCCGGACCGGGACAGATTAATTCACCCCTCCACTTT.

The chain carries TRBV6-2 or TRBV6-3 and TRBJ2-1; 9 bases are shared with TRBD1. TRBJ2-7 explains the end of the DNA better; the J call may be wrong. Germline CDR1 is MNHEY and CDR2 is SVGEGT. The CDR3 is made up of 15 amino acids. The CDR3 spells CASSRNRGHSYEQYF. For the CDR3, the DNA is TGTGCCAGCAGTCGAAACAGGGGGCACTCCTACGAGCAGTACTTC.

Only a few counts were recorded for this clonotype. The chain is built from TRBV4-2 and TRBJ2-5; D remains unclear. The J call may be in error: the DNA end matches TRBJ2-1 better. The CDR3 extends over 15 amino acids. Germline CDR1 and CDR2: LGHNA and YNFKEQ. CDR3 protein: CASSQEWTLNNEQFF. The CDR3 nucleotides are TGTGCCAGCAGCCAAGAATGGACCTTAAACAATGAGCAGTTCTTC.

This clonotype occurred a few times. CDR3 loop: CSVRAGYTF. CDR3 nucleotide sequence: TGCAGCGTACGGGCCGGCTACACCTTC. The chain couples TRBV29-1 to TRBJ1-2; D unclear. The germline V gene has CDR1 SQVTM and CDR2 ANQGSEA. CDR3 length: 9 amino acids. The ends were cut back, 6 bases at V and 8 bases at J, with 7 bases in the middle.

This chain joins TRBV19 and TRBJ1-1, with 8 bases aligning to TRBD1. J lost 7 bases, V lost 5 bases, and 12 bases had no gene match. The CDR3 spans 15 residues. Germline loops: CDR1 LNHDA, CDR2 SQIVND (reference sequence). The CDR3 loop reads CASSEDWGQDDEAFF. CDR3 DNA: TGTGCCAGTAGTGAAGATTGGGGACAGGACGATGAAGCTTTCTTT.

V gene TRBV20-1 combines with J gene TRBJ2-7; either TRBD1 or TRBD2 may supply D (5 bases each). V was shortened by 6 bases and J by 7 bases, with 19 bases between the two germline ends. Germline V gene lookup returns CDR1 DFQATT and CDR2 SNEGSKA (reference sequence). This CDR3 is built from 13 residues. The CDR3 is CSAKVGDPTEQYF. As DNA, the CDR3 is TGCAGTGCGAAGGTGGGGGACCCTACGGAGCAGTACTTC.

Details on this clonotype: One end of the junction fails to match germline, which may point to a read error. The rearrangement links TRBV2 to TRBJ2-6; tentatively, D is TRBD2 (6 bases). The germline V gene has CDR1 SNHLY and CDR2 FYNNEI. The CDR3 is 16 amino acids. The CDR3 here is CASSIDGGSGANVLTF. The CDR3 coding sequence is TGCGCCAGCAGTATAGACGGGGGTTCGGGGGCCAACGTCCTGACTTTC.

The J gene is TRBJ2-5, the V gene TRBV4-3, with 12 bases lining up with TRBD1. V was clipped by 1 base and J by 5 bases; unmatched bases: 2. The CDR3 runs 15 residues. Germline V gene data show CDR1 as LGHNA and CDR2 as YSLEER. CDR3 DNA: TGCGCCAGCAGCCAAGGGGGACAGGGGGCTGAGACCCAGTACTTC. Its translation: CASSQGGQGAETQYF.

The chain employs TRBV5-6 and TRBJ2-4; 9 nucleotides align to TRBD1. After removal of 4 bases from V and 7 bases from J, the junction contained 6 bases not matched to a gene. The germline V gene encodes CDR1 SGHDT and CDR2 YYEEEE. This CDR3 is 14 amino acids long. CDR3 DNA: TGTGCCAGCAGCACGGGACAGGGTCGTAACATTCAGTACTTC. Translation gives CASSTGQGRNIQYF.

The chain carries TRBV20-1 and TRBJ2-7; D is perhaps TRBD1 (7 bases). V was cut by 0 bases and J by 2 bases, with 11 bases left in between. The germline V gene has CDR1 DFQATT and CDR2 SNEGSKA (reference sequence). This CDR3 comprises 14 residues. This CDR3 reads CSAREAGGTYEQYF. For the CDR3, the DNA is TGCAGTGCTAGAGAGGCAGGGGGGACCTACGAGCAGTACTTC.

This clonotype was observed many times. The chain combines TRBV12-3 or TRBV12-4 with TRBJ2-7, with D unclear. The CDR3 is 11 residues long. V lost 0 bases and J 6 bases, leaving 3 bases between the germline ends. The CDR3 bases are TGTGCCAGCAGTTTAGCGGGCGAGCAGTACTTC. Translated: CASSLAGEQYF.

This clonotype was seen more than once but under ten times. The DNA for the CDR3 is TGCAGCGTCCACAGGGGGGAAGAGACCCAGTACTTC. Translating gives CSVHRGEETQYF. The rearrangement joins TRBV29-1 to TRBJ2-5, with 8 bases aligning to TRBD1. This CDR3 is built from 12 residues. Germline V CDR1 and CDR2: SQVTM, ANQGSEA. The V gene end was trimmed by 6 bases and the J gene end by 3 bases; junction bases not matched to a gene: 3.